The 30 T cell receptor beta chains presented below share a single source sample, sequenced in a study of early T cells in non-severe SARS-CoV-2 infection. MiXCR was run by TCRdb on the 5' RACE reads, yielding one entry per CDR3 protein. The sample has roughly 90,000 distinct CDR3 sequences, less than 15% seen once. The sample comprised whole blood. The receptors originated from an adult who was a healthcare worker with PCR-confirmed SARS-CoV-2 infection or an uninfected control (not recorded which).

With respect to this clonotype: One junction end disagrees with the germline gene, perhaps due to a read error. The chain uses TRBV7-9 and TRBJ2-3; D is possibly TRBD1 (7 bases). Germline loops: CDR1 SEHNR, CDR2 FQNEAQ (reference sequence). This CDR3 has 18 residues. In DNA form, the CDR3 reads TGTGCCAGCAGCTCCCGGCCTGGTCAGGGGGGTAGCACAGATACGCATTATTTT. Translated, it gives CASSSRPGQGGSTDTHYF.

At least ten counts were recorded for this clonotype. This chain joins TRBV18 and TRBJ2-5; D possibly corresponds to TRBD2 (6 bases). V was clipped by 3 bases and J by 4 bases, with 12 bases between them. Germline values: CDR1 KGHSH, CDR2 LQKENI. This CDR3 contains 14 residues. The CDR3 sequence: CASSPDGGRETQYF. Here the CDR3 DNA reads TGTGCCAGCTCACCGGATGGAGGGCGAGAGACCCAGTACTTC. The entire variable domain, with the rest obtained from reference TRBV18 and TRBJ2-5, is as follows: NAGVMQNPRHLVRRRGQEARLRCSPMKGHSHVYWYRQLPEEGLKFMVYLQKENIIDESGMPKERFSAEFPKEGPSILRIQQVVRGDSAAYFCASSPDGGRETQYFGPGTRLLVL.

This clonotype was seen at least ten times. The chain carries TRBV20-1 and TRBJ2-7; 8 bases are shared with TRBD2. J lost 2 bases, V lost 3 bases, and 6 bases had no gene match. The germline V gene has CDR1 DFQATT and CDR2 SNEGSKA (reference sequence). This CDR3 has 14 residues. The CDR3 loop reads CSARGRGGTYEQYF. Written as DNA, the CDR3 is TGCAGTGCTAGGGGGCGCGGGGGGACCTACGAGCAGTACTTC.

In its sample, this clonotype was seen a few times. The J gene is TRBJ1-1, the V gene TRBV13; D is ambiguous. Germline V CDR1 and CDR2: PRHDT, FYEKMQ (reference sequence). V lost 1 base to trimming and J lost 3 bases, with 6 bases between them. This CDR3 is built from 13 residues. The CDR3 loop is CASSLAGDTEAFF. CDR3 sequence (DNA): TGTGCCAGCAGCTTAGCCGGAGACACTGAAGCTTTCTTT. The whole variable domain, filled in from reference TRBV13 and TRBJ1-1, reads AAGVIQSPRHLIKEKRETATLKCYPIPRHDTVYWYQQGPGQDPQFLISFYEKMQSDKGSIPDRFSAQQFSDYHSELNMSSLELGDSALYFCASSLAGDTEAFFGQGTRLTVV.

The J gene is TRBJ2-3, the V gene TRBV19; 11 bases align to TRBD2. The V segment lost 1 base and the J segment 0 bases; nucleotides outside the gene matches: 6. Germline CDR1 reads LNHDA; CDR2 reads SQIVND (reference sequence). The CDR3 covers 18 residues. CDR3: CASSIALAGGPSTDTQYF. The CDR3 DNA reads TGTGCCAGTAGTATAGCCCTAGCGGGGGGTCCTAGCACAGATACGCAGTATTTT.

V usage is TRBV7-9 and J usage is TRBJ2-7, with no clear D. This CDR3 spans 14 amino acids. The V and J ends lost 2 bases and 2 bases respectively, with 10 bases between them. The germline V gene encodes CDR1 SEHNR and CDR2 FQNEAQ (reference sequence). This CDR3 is CASSLFQSPYEQYF. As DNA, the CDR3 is TGTGCCAGCAGCTTATTTCAGTCCCCCTACGAGCAGTACTTC.

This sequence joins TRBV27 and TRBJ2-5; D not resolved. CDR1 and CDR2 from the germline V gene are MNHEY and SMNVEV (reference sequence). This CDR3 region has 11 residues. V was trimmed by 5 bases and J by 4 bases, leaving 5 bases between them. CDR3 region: CASSTRETQYF. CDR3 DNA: TGTGCCAGCAGTACAAGAGAGACCCAGTACTTC.

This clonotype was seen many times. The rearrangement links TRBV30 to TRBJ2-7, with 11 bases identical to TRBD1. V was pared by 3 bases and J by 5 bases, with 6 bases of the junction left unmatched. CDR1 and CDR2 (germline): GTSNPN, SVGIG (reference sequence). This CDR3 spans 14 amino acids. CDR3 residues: CAWSLDRGPNEQYF. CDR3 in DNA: TGTGCCTGGAGCTTGGACAGGGGGCCCAACGAGCAGTACTTC.

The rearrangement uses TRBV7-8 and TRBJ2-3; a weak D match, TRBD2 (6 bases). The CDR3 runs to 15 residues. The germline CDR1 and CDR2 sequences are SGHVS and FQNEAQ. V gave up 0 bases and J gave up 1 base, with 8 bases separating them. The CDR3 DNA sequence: TGTGCCAGCAGCTTAGCTAGCGGACGCACAGATACGCAGTATTTT. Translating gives CASSLASGRTDTQYF. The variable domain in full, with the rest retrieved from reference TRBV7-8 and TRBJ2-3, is GAGVSQSPRYKVAKRGQDVALRCDPISGHVSLFWYQQALGQGPEFLTYFQNEAQLDKSGLPSDRFFAERPEGSVSTLKIQRTQQEDSAVYLCASSLASGRTDTQYFGPGTRLTVL.

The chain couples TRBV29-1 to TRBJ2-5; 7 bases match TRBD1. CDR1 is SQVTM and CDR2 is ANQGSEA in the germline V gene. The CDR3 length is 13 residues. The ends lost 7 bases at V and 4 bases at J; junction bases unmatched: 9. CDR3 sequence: CSGGQDGLETQYF. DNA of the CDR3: TGCAGCGGCGGACAGGATGGACTAGAGACCCAGTACTTC. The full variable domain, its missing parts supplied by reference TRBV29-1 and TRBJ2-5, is SAVISQKPSRDICQRGTSLTIQCQVDSQVTMMFWYRQQPGQSLTLIATANQGSEATYESGFVIDKFPISRPNLTFSTLTVSNMSPEDSSIYLCSGGQDGLETQYFGPGTRLLVL.

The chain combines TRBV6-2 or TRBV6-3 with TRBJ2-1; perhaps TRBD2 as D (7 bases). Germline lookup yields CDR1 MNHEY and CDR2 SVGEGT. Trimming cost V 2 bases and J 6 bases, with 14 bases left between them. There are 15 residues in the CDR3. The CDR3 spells CASSYGRGPFNEQFF. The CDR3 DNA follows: TGTGCCAGCAGTTACGGGCGGGGGCCCTTCAATGAGCAGTTCTTC.

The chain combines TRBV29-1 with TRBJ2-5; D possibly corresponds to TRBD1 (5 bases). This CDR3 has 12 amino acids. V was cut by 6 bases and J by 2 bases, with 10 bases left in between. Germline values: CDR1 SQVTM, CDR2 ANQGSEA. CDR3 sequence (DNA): TGCAGCGTGACAGAAATTCAAGAGACCCAGTACTTC. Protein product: CSVTEIQETQYF.

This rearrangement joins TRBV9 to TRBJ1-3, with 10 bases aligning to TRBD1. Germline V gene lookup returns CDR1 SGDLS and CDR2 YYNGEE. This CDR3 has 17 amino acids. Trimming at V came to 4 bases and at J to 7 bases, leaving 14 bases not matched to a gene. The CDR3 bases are TGTGCCAGCAGCACTCCCGGGACAGGGGAATCGTCGAACACCATATATTTT. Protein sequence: CASSTPGTGESSNTIYF.

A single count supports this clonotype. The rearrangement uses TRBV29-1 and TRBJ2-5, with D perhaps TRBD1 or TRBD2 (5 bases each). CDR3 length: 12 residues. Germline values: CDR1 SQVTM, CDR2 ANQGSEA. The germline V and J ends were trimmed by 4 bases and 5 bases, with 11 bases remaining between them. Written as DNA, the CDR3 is TGCAGCGTTGTGAGGGGTTTGGAGACCCAGTACTTC. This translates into CSVVRGLETQYF.

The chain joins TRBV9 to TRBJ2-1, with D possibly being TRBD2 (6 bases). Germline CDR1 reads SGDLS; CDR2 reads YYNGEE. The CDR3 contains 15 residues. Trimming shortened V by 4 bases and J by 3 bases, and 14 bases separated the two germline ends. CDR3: CASSSSSAGYNEQFF. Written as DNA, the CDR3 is TGTGCCAGCAGCTCATCCTCAGCGGGCTACAATGAGCAGTTCTTC.

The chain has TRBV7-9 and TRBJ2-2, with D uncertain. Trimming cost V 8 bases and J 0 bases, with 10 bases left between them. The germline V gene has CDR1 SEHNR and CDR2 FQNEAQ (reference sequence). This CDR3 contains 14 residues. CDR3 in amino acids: CASLEVANTGELFF. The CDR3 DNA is TGTGCCAGCTTGGAAGTCGCGAACACCGGGGAGCTGTTTTTT.

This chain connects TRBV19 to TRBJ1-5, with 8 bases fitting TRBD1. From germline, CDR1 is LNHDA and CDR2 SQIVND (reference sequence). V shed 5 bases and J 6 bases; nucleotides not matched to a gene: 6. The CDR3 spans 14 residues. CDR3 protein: CASSPQGATQPQHF. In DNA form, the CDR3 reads TGTGCCAGTAGTCCGCAGGGGGCAACTCAGCCCCAGCATTTT.

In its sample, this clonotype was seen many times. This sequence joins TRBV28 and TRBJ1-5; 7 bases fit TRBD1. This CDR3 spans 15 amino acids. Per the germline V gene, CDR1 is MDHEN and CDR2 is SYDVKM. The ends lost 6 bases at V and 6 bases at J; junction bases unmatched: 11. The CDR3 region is CASSPWTGTRQPQHF. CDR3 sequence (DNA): TGTGCCAGCAGCCCATGGACAGGCACACGTCAGCCCCAGCATTTT.

The CDR3 is CASSLSSFRPYTQYF. CDR3 DNA sequence: TGTGCCAGCAGTTTATCCTCATTTCGTCCCTATACGCAGTATTTT. The J gene is TRBJ2-3, the V gene TRBV28; the D is unclear. Germline CDR1 reads MDHEN; CDR2 reads SYDVKM. Trimming stripped 1 base from V and 7 bases from J, with 15 bases between. The CDR3 runs to 15 residues.

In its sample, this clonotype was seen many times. The CDR3 protein is CSARVQGPDNSPLHF. The CDR3 DNA sequence: TGCAGTGCTAGAGTACAGGGGCCGGATAATTCACCCCTCCACTTT. This chain uses TRBV20-1 with TRBJ1-6, with TRBD1 identical over 7 bases. V was pared by 1 base and J by 5 bases, with 5 bases of the junction left unmatched. The CDR3 contains 15 residues. Germline V lookup: CDR1 DFQATT, CDR2 SNEGSKA (reference sequence).

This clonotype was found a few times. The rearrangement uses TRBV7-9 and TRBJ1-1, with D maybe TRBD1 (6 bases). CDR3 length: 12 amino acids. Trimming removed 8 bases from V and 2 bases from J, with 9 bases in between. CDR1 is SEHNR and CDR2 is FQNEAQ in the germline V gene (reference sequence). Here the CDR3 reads CASGGTNTEAFF. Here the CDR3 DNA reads TGTGCCAGCGGGGGCACCAACACTGAAGCTTTCTTT.

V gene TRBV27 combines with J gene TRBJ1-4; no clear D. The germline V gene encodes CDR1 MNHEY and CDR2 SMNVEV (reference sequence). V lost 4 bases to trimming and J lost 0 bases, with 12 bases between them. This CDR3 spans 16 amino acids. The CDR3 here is CASSSLNRATNEKLFF. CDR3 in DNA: TGTGCCAGCAGTTCCCTCAACCGAGCAACTAATGAAAAACTGTTTTTT.

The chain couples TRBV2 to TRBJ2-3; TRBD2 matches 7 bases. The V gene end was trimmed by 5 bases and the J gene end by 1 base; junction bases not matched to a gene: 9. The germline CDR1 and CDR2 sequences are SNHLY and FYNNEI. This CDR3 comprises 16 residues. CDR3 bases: TGTGCCAGCAGTTTATCGTCTAGCGGCCGCACAGATACGCAGTATTTT. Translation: CASSLSSSGRTDTQYF.

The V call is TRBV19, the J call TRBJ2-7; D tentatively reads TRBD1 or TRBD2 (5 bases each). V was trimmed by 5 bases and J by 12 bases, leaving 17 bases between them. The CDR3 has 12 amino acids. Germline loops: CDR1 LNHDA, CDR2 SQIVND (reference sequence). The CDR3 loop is CASSPGPRGVYF. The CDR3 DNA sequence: TGTGCCAGTAGTCCGGGACCTCGAGGAGTGTACTTC.

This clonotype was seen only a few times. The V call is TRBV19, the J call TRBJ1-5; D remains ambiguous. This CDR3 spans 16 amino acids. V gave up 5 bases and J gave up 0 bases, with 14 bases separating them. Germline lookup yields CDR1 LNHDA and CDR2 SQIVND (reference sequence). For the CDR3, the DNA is TGTGCCAGTAGTTGGGAGGCGGGGTATAGCAATCAGCCCCAGCATTTT. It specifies CASSWEAGYSNQPQHF. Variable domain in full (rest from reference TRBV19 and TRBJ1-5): DGGITQSPKYLFRKEGQNVTLSCEQNLNHDAMYWYRQDPGQGLRLIYYSQIVNDFQKGDIAEGYSVSREKKESFPLTVTSAQKNPTAFYLCASSWEAGYSNQPQHFGDGTRLSIL.

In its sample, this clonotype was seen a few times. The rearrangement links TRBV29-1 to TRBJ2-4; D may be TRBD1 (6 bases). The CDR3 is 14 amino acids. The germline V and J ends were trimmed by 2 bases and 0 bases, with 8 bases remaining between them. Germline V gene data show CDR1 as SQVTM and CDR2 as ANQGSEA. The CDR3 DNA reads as TGCAGCGTTGAACAGGGGCTAGCCAAAAACATTCAGTACTTC. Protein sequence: CSVEQGLAKNIQYF. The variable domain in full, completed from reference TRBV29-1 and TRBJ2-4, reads SAVISQKPSRDICQRGTSLTIQCQVDSQVTMMFWYRQQPGQSLTLIATANQGSEATYESGFVIDKFPISRPNLTFSTLTVSNMSPEDSSIYLCSVEQGLAKNIQYFGAGTRLSVL.

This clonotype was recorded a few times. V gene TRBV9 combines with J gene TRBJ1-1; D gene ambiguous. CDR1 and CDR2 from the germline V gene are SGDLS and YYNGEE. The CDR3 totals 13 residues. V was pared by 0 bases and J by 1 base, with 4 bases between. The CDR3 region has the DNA TGTGCCAGCAGCGTAGTCCAGAACACTGAAGCTTTCTTT. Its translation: CASSVVQNTEAFF. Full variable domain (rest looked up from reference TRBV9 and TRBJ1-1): DSGVTQTPKHLITATGQRVTLRCSPRSGDLSVYWYQQSLDQGLQFLIQYYNGEERAKGNILERFSAQQFPDLHSELNLSSLELGDSALYFCASSVVQNTEAFFGQGTRLTVV.

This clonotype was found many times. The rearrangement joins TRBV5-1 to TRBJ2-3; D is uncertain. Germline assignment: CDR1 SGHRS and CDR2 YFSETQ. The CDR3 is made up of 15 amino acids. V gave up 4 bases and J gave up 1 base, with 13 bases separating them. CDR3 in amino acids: CASSLFFRGTDTQYF. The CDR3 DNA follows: TGCGCCAGCAGCCTGTTCTTCAGAGGCACAGATACGCAGTATTTT.

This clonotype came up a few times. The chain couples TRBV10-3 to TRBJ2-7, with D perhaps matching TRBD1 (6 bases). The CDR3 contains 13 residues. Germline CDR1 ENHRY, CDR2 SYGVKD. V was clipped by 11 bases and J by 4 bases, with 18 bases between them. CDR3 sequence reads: CADIGGHRYEQYF. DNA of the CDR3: TGTGCCGACATTGGGGGACATCGATACGAGCAGTACTTC.

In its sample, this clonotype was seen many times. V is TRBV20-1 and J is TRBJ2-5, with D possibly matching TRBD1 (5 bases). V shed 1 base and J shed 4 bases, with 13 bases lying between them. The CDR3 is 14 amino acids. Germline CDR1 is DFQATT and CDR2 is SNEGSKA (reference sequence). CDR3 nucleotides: TGCAGTGCTAGAGTACCGACAGAGACAGAGACCCAGTACTTC. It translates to CSARVPTETETQYF.